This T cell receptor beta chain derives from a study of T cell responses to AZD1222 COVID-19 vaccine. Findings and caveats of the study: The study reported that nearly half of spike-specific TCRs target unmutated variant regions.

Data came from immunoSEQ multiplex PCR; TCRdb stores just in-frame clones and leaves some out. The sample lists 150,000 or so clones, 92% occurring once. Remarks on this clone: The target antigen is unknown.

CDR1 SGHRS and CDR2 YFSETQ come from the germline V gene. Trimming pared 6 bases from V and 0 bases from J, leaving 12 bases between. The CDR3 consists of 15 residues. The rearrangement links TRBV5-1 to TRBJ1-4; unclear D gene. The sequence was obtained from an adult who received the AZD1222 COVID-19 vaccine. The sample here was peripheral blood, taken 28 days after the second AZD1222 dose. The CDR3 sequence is CASTRADATNEKLFF. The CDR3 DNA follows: TGCGCCAGCACCCGGGCCGATGCAACTAATGAAAAACTGTTTTTT.